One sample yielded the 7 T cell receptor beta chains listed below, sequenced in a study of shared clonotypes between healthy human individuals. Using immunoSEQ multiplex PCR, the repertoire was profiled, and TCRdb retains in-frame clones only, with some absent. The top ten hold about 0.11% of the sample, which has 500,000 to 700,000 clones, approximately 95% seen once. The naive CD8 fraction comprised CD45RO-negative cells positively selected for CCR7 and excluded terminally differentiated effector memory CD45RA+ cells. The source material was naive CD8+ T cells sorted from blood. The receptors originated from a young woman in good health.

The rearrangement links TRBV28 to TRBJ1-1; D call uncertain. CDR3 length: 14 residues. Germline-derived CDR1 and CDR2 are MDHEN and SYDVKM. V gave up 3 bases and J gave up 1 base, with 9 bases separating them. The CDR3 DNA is TGTGCCAGCAGTTTTAGGGTTTCGAACACTGAAGCTTTCTTT. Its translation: CASSFRVSNTEAFF.

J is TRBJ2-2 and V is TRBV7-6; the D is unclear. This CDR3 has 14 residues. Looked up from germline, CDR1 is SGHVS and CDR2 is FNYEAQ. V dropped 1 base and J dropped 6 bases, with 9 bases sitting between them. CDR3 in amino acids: CASSLVSGSGELFF. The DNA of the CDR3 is TGTGCCAGCAGCTTAGTCTCTGGGTCCGGGGAGCTGTTTTTT.

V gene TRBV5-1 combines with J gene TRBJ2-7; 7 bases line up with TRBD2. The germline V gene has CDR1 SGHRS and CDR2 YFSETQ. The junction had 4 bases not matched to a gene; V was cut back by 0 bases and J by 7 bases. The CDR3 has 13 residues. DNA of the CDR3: TGCGCCAGCAGCTTGGACAGAGCGGGGGAGCAGTACTTC. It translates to CASSLDRAGEQYF.

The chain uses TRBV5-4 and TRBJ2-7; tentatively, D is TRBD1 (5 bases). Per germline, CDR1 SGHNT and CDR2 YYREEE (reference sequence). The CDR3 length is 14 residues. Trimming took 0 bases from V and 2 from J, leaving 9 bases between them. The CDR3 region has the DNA TGTGCCAGCAGCTTGGGACAGTTAGCCTACGAGCAGTACTTC. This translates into CASSLGQLAYEQYF.

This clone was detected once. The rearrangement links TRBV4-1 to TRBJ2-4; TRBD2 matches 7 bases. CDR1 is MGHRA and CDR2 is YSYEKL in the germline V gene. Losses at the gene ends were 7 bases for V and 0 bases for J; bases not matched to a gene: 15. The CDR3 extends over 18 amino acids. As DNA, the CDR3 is TGCGCCAGCATGGGGGGGGGATGGCAGGTACTAGCCAAAAACATTCAGTACTTC. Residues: CASMGGGWQVLAKNIQYF.

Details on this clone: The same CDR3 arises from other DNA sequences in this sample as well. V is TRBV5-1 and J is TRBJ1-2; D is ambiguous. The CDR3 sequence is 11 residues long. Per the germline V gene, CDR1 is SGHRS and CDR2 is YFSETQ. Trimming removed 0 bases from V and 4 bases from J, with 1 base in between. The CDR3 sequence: CASSLGYGYTF. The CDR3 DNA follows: TGCGCCAGCAGCTTGGGCTATGGCTACACCTTC.

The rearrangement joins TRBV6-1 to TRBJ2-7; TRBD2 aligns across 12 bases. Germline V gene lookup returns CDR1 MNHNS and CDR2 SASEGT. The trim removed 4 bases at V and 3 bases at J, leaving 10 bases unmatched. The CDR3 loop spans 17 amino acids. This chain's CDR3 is CASSGRPGLAGLYEQYF. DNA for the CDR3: TGTGCCAGCAGTGGACGACCTGGACTAGCGGGACTCTACGAGCAGTACTTC.